The clone carrying this T cell receptor beta chain was recorded many times. The antigen remains undetermined. This sample was taken from a study of early T cells in non-severe SARS-CoV-2 infection. Study-wide results and caveats: Matching with VDJdb favored anti-spike CD8 responses (missing private and CD4 specificities).

The CDR3 totals 12 residues. Germline CDR1 is KGHSH and CDR2 is LQKENI. V shed 3 bases and J shed 2 bases, with 1 base lying between them. Individual cDNA molecules received unique molecular identifiers during library preparation. TCRdb processed the 5' RACE reads anew with MiXCR; each CDR3 protein has one entry. The repertoire consists of 35,000 to 40,000 distinct CDR3 sequences, with 5.5% to 6.5% occurring once and the leading ten covering 6.5% to 8.5%. The TCR sequence derives from an adult who was a healthcare worker with PCR-confirmed SARS-CoV-2 infection or an uninfected control (not recorded which). The chain is built from TRBV18 and TRBJ1-4, with D unclear. What was sequenced was whole blood. This chain's CDR3 is CASSPTNEKLFF. The CDR3 DNA sequence: TGTGCCAGCTCACCCACTAATGAAAAACTGTTTTTT.